This TCR beta chain stems from a study of T cells in Graves' hyperthyroidism and ophthalmopathy. Overall study findings and caveats: Through a model of 13 V-J features, ophthalmopathy was separated from stable hyperthyroidism. Most expanded thyroid clonotypes above 0.001 recurred in blood.

The source material, RNA transcripts, was used to amplify TCR beta CDR3 regions. First-round RT-PCR of the TCR CDR3 relied on the HTBI primer set. MiXCR was run by TCRdb on the multiplex PCR reads, yielding one entry per CDR3 protein. This sample has about 400,000 distinct CDR3 sequences, with approximately 15% found just once. V lost 5 bases, J lost 0 bases, and 2 bases stayed unmatched. This CDR3 spans 14 amino acids. Source material for PBMCs was more than 7.5 ml fresh peripheral blood. Ten or more counts support this clonotype. The target antigen is unknown. This TCR derives from a woman under 30 with Graves' hyperthyroidism. The rearrangement links TRBV12-3 or TRBV12-4 to TRBJ1-1; TRBD1 agrees at 8 bases. Input material: blood. CDR3 residues: CASSRQGMNTEAFF. The CDR3 DNA reads TGTGCCAGCAGTCGACAGGGGATGAACACTGAAGCTTTCTTT.